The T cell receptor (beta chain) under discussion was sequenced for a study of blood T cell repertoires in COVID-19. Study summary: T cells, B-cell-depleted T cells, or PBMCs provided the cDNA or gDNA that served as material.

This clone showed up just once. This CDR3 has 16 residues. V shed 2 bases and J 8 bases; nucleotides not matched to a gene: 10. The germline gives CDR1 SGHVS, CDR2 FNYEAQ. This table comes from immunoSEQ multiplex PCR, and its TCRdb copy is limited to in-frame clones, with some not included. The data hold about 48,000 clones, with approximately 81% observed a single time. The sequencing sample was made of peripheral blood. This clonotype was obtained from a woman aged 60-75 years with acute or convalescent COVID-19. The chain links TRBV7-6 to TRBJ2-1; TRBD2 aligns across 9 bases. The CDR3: CASSLRISGSIYEQFF. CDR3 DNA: TGTGCCAGCAGCTTACGTATTAGCGGGAGTATCTATGAGCAGTTCTTC.